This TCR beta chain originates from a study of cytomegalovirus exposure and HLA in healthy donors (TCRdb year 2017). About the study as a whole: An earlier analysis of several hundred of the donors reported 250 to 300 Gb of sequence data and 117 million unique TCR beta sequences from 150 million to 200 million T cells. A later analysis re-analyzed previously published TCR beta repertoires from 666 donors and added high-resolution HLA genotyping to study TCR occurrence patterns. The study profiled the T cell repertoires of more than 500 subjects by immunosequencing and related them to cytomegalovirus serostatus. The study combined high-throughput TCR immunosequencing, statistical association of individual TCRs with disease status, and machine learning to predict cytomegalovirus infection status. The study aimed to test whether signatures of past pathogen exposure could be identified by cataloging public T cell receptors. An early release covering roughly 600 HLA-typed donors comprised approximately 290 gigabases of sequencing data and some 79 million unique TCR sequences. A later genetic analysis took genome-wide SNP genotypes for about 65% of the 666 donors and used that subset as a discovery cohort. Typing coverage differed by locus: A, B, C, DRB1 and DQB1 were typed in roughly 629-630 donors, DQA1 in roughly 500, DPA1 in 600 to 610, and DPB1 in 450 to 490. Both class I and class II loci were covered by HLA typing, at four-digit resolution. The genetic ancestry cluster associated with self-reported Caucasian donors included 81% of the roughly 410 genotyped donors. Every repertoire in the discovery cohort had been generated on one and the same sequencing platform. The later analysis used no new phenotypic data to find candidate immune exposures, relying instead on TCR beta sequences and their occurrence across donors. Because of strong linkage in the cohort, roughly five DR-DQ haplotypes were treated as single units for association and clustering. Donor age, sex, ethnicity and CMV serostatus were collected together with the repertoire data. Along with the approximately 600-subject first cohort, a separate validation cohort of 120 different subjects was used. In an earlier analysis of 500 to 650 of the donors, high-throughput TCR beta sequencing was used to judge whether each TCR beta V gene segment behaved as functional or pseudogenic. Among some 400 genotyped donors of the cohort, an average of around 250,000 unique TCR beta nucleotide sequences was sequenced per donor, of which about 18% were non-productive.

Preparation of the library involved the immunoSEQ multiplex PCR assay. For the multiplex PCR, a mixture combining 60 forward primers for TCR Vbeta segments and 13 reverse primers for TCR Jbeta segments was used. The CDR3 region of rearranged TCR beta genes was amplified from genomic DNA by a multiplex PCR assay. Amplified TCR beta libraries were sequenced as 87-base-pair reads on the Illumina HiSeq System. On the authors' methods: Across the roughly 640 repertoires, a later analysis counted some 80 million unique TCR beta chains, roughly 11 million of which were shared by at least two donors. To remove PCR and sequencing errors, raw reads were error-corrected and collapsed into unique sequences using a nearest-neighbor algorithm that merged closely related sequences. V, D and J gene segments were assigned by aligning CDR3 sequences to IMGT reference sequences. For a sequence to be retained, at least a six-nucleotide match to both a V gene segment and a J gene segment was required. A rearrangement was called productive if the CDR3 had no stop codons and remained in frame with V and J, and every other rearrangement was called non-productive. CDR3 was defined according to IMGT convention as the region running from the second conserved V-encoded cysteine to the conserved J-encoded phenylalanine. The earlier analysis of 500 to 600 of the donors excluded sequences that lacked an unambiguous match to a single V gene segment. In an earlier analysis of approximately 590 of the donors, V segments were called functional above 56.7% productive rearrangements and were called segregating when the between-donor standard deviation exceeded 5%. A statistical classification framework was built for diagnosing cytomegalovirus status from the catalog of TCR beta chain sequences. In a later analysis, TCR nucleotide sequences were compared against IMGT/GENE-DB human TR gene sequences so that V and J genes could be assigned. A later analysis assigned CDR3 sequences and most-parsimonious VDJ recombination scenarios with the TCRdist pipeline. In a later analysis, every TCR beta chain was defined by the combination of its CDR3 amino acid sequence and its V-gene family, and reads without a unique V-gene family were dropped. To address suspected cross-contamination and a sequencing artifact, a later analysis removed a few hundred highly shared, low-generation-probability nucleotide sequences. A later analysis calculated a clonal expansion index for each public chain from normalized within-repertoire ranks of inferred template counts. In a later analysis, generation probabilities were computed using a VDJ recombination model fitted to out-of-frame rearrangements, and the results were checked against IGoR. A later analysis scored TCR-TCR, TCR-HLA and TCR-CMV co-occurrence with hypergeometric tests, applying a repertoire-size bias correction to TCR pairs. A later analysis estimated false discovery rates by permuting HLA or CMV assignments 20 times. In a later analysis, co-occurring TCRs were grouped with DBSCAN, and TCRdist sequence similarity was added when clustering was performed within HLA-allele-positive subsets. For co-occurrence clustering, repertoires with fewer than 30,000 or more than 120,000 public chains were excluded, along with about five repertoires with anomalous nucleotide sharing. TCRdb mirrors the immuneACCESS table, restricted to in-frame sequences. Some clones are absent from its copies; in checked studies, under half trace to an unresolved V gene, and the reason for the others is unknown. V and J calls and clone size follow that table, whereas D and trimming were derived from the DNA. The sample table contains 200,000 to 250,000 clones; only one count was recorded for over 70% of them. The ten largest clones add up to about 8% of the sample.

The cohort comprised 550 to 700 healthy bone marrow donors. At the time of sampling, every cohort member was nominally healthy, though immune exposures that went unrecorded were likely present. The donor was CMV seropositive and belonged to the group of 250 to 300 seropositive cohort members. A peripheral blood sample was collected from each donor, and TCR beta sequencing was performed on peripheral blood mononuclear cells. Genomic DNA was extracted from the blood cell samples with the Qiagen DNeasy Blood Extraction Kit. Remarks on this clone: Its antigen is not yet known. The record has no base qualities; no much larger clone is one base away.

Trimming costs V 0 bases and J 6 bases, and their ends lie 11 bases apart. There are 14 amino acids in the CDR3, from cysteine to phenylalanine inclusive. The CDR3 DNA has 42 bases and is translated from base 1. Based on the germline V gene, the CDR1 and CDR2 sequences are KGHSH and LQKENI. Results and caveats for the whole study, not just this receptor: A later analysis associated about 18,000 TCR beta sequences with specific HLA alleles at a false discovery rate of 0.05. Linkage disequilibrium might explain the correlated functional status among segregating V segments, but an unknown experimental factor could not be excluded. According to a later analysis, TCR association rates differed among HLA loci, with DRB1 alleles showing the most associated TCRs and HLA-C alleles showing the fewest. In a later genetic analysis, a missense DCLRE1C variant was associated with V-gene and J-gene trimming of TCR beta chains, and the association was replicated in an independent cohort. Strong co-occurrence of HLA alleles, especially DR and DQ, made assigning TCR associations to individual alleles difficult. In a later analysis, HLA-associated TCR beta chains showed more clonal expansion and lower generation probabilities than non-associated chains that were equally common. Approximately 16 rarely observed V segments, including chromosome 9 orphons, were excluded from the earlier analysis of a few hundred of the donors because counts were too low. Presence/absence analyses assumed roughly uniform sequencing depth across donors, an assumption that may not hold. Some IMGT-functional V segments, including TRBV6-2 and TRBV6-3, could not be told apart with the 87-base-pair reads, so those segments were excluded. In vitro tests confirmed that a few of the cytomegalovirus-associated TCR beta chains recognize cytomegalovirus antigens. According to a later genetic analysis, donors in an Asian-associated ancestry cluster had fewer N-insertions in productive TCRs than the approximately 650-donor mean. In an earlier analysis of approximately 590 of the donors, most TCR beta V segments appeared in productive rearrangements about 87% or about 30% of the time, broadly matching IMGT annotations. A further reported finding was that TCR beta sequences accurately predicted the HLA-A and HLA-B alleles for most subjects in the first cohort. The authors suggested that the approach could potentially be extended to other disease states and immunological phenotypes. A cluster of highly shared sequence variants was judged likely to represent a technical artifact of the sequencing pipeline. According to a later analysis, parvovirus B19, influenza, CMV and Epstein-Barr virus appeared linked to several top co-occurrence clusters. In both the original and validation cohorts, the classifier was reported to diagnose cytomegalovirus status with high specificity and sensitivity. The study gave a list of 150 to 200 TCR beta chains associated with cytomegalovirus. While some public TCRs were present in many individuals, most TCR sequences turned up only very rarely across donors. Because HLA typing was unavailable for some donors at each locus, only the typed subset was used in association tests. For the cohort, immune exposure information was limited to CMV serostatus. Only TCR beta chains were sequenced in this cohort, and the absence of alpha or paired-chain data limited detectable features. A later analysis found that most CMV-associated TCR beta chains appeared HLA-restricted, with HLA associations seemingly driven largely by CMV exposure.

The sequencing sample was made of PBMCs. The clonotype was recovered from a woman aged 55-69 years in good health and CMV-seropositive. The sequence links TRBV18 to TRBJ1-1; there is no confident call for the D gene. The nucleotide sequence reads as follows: TGTGCCAGCTCACCACCCGTCCACGGTCCTGAAGCTTTCTTT. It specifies CASSPPVHGPEAFF.